What follows describes a single TCR beta chain. There is no known antigen for this receptor. No quality values exist for individual bases; no much larger clone is one base distant. For CDR1 and CDR2, the germline V gene (reference sequence) lists LGHDT and YNNKEL. The CDR3 sequence holds 11 residues, the cysteine and phenylalanine included. Solely the CDR3 DNA is kept, with 33 bases framed from the first base. Deletion took 5 bases off V and 7 bases off J, with a span of 8 bases between the germline ends. A patient counted as having stable Graves' hyperthyroidism if no progression to ophthalmopathy occurred over 18 months of follow-up. Hyperthyroidism patients were aged 18 to 65 years and newly diagnosed, with disease duration of less than 2 months. Any patient with an uncontrolled infection, another autoimmune disease, pregnancy or lactation was excluded. Diagnoses were established on the basis of clinical symptoms, serum thyroxine and TRAb, thyroid ultrasound, and orbital computed tomography. PBMCs were separated from under 11 ml of fresh peripheral blood using Ficoll-Paque density gradient centrifugation. Trizol reagent was used to extract total RNA, and RNA quality was then checked on an Agilent 2100 Bioanalyzer.

The TCR beta CDR3 regions were amplified from the RNA transcripts. The first round of RT-PCR for the TCR CDR3 was performed with the HTBI primer set and the Qiagen OneStep RT-PCR kit. The libraries were constructed in a second round of multiplex PCR and then size-selected and purified. Paired-end sequencing of the libraries was performed with 100 bp reads on an Illumina HiSeq2000. On the authors' methods: SOAPnuke was used to process the raw data, with reads discarded if the reads contained adapters or uncalled bases, had a mean Phred below 15, or lacked an exact constant-primer or identifier match. COPE v1.2.5 was used to merge high-quality paired reads, and clonotypes were defined as unique nucleotide sequences. MiTCR v1.1 was used to align the clonotypes against IMGT TRBV, TRBD and TRBJ reference segments. Only V-J combinations with frequency above 0.0001, covering 99% to 99.2% of repertoires, were analysed. A TCS score was defined as the ratio between F50 (clonal expansion) and ExV (chaos), using BLOSUM62-based TCRdist between CDR3 peptides within each V-J. Welch's t-statistics and random forest reduced roughly 500 V-J features to about 12, which were used in a naive Bayes classifier (R e1071). The public reads were reanalyzed by TCRdb: fastp trimming at Q25, MiXCR alignment, in-frame beta chains only. Rows with a matching CDR3 protein are joined into one entry that keeps the most common DNA and genes. The V and J calls shown here were made by TCRdb, not taken from the authors' results. Across this sample there are a few hundred thousand distinct CDR3 sequences, with more than 20% seen only once. The leading ten clones occupy around four fifths of the sample.

The entry originates in a study of T cells in Graves' hyperthyroidism and ophthalmopathy (dated by TCRdb to the late 2010s). Notes on the research overall: Peripheral blood was sampled at the time of initial diagnosis, prior to any treatment. TCR V-J signatures able to tell the groups apart were searched for in a discovery cohort of 100 or so patients, of whom fewer than 45 had Graves' ophthalmopathy and under 65 had stable Graves' hyperthyroidism. Whether ophthalmopathy could be predicted prospectively was tested in an independent validation cohort made up of fewer than 20 hyperthyroidism patients plus 17 patients who later progressed to ophthalmopathy. The approximately 98 discovery patients were randomly divided into training and test sets at a 7:3 ratio. Thyroid tissue and blood T-cell repertoires from more than 5 Graves' hyperthyroidism patients were also compared in the study. After sampling, hyperthyroidism patients received methimazole starting at 30 mg daily, and ophthalmopathy patients received high-dose intravenous methylprednisolone. The paper reports TCR Vbeta CDR3 sequencing of some 140 peripheral blood samples: 40 to 45 ophthalmopathy, some 80 hyperthyroidism and around 17 progressor patients. Study-level results and caveats: No statistical method was used to set the sample size in advance, and investigators knew the group allocation. In validation, progression to ophthalmopathy was predicted by the model with 70.59% sensitivity and around 75% specificity, a median of approximately 7.1 months before onset. In cross-validation, a model built on a 13 V-J signature told ophthalmopathy apart from stable hyperthyroidism with approximately 90% sensitivity and roughly 82% specificity, and in testing the same model reached 80%/75%. Most expanded thyroid clonotypes (frequency above 0.001) were also found in blood, which suggests that blood repertoires may mirror thyroid immune responses.

Material: blood. The chain links TRBV3-1 with TRBJ1-2, with the D segment identity uncertain. This TCR came from a man between 45 and 60 years old with Graves' hyperthyroidism. The bases read TGTGCCAGCAGCACTCGGGGTGGCTACACCTTC. Its protein reads: CASSTRGGYTF. Beyond the CDR3, the reference TRBV3-1 and TRBJ1-2 genes provide the residues; the full variable domain reads: DTAVSQTPKYLVTQMGNDKSIKCEQNLGHDTMYWYKQDSKKFLKIMFSYNNKELIINETVPNRFSPKSPDKAHLNLHINSLELGDSAVYFCASSTRGGYTFGSGTRLTVV.